This T cell receptor (beta chain) comes out of a study of shared clonotypes between healthy human individuals. General study points: Non-shared clonotypes were found to have lower generation probabilities than the clonotypes that were shared by all four of the sorted-subset donors. Enrolling few donors narrowed the genetic and exposure-history diversity that was represented.

As regards this clone: Its antigen remains unknown.

TCRdb keeps only in-frame clones here, not all; method: immunoSEQ multiplex PCR. The sample lists approximately 740,000 clones, less than 85% occurring once. Division of CD4+ cells produced a CD45RA+ naive subset and a CD45RA-negative memory subset. This CDR3 has 15 amino acids. The germline gives CDR1 SGHDT, CDR2 YYEEEE. Germline trimming cut 1 base from V and 7 bases from J; bases unmatched to any gene: 11. Material for sequencing was memory CD4+ T cells sorted from blood. Regarding subset: CD45RA-negative fraction. This receptor was obtained from a woman aged 25 to 39 in good health. The chain joins TRBV5-6 to TRBJ2-7; 7 positions agree with TRBD1. The CDR3 reads CASSLPRQGPREQYF. CDR3 sequence (DNA): TGTGCCAGCAGCTTGCCGCGACAGGGTCCGAGGGAGCAGTACTTC.